This T cell receptor beta chain is drawn from a study of blood T cell repertoires in COVID-19. Sequencing was performed with immunoSEQ multiplex PCR; in TCRdb, only in-frame clones are kept and a portion is missing. The sample shows around 60,000 clones, roughly 80% of them seen only once. CDR3 length: 15 residues. The germline CDR1 and CDR2 sequences are SGHRS and YFSETQ. Trimming took 0 bases from V and 4 from J; bases not matched to a gene: 5. This clone appeared a few times. The sequence came from a man in his sixties with COVID-19, enrolled during active disease. The rearrangement joins TRBV5-1 to TRBJ2-3; 7 positions match TRBD1. Specimen: peripheral blood. CDR3 sequence (DNA): TGCGCCAGCAGCTTGGAAGGGGGCAATGCAGATACGCAGTATTTT. Its translation: CASSLEGGNADTQYF.